The sequence of this T cell receptor (beta chain) was determined in a study of spatial heterogeneity in lung cancer. TCRdb independently ran MiXCR on the 5' RACE reads; one entry per CDR3 protein. The sample records more than 50,000 distinct CDR3 sequences, approximately 7% being singletons. The CDR3 loop spans 13 amino acids. Germline loops: CDR1 ENHRY, CDR2 SYGVKD. J was trimmed by 6 bases and V by 4 bases; bases with no gene match: 3. This clonotype has more than one count but fewer than ten. Time point in this sample: sample taken at primary tumor resection. TCRs were sequenced from unsorted whole RNA of tumor, nontumor lung or PBMC.

This rearrangement joins TRBV10-3 to TRBJ2-7, with 10 positions matching TRBD1. The source is a female donor with early-stage non-small cell lung cancer. The sequences come from PBMCs, collected at surgery. In DNA form, the CDR3 reads TGTGCCATCAGTGGGGGACAGGGGCGCGAGCAGTACTTC. Translated: CAISGGQGREQYF.